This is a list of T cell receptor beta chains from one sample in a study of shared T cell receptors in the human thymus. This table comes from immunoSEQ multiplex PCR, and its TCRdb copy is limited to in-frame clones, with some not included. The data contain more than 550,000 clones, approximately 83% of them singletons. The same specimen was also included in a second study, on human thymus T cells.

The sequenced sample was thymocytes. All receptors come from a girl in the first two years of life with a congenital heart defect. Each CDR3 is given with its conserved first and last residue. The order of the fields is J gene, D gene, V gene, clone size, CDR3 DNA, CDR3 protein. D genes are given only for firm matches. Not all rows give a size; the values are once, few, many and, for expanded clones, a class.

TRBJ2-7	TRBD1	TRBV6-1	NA	TGTGCCAGCAGTGAGAACTTAGGGACAGGGGGTTACAGGGAGTACTTC	CASSENLGTGGYREYF
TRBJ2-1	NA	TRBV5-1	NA	TGCGCCAGCAGCTTGGACGTTGAGGGTTACAATGAGCAGTTCTTC	CASSLDVEGYNEQFF
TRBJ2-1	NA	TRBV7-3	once	TGTGCCAGCAGCTTAATAAACCTATCCTACAATGAGCAGTTCTTC	CASSLINLSYNEQFF
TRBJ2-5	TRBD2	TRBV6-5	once	TGTGCCAGCAGTTACCGTGCGGGGGGGCCGGAGACCCAGTACTTC	CASSYRAGGPETQYF
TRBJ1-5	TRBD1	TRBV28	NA	TGTGCCAGCAGCCCGGACAGGGGCCATTATAGCAATCAGCCCCAGCATTTT	CASSPDRGHYSNQPQHF
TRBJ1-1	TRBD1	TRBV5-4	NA	TGTGCCAGCAGAGAAGGGGGCGACGGTAATGAAGCTTTCTTT	CASREGGDGNEAFF
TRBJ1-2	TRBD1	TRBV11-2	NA	TGTGCCAGCAGCCTGACGGACAGGGGGCTCCTTAACTATGGCTACACCTTC	CASSLTDRGLLNYGYTF
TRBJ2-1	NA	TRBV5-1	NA	TGCGCCAGCAGCTCCCCGGGACTCTACAATGAGCAGTTCTTC	CASSSPGLYNEQFF
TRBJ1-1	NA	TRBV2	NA	TGTGCCAGCGGGGTGGTGCAGGGGCCCCTCCCTGGCACTGAAGCTTTCTTT	CASGVVQGPLPGTEAFF
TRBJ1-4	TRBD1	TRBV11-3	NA	TGTGCCAGCAGCTCCAGGACCGGGACAGGGGGCACTAATGAAAAACTGTTTTTT	CASSSRTGTGGTNEKLFF
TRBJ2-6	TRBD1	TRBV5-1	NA	TGCGCCAGCAGCCCTATGGACAGGGAAAAAGTGGGGGCCAACGTCCTGACTTTC	CASSPMDREKVGANVLTF
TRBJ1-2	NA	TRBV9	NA	TGTGCCAGCAGCGACCCTCTAGCTGGGGTTCGAGGCTACACCTTC	CASSDPLAGVRGYTF
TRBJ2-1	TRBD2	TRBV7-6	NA	TGTGCCAGCAGCTCCGGGACTAGCGGGGGCCTCAATGAGCAGTTCTTC	CASSSGTSGGLNEQFF
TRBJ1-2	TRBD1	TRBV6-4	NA	TGTGCCAGCTCCCCGACCTCCAGGACAGGCCGCGGGGACTATGGCTACACCTTC	CASSPTSRTGRGDYGYTF
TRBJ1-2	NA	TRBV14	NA	TGTGCCAGCAGCCAAAAGTCGAGTTGTGGCTACACCTTC	CASSQKSSCGYTF
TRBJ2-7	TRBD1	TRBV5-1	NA	TGCGCCAGCAGCATCAGGGACAGGATAGACGAGCAGTACTTC	CASSIRDRIDEQYF
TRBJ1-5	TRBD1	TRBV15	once	TGTGCCACCAGCAGAGAGGGAATTCCAGGGGGCAGGCAGCCCCAGCATTTT	CATSREGIPGGRQPQHF
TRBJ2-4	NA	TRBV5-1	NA	TGCGCCAGCGCCTGGGGCGAAGCCAAAAACATTCAGTACTTC	CASAWGEAKNIQYF
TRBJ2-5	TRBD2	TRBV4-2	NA	TGTGCCAGCAGCCAAGACCCCTCGGGACTAGCGGGGGGGCCCTGGACAGAGACCCAGTACTTC	CASSQDPSGLAGGPWTETQYF
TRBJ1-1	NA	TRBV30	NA	TGTGCCTGGAGCGGGCCGGGGAGATCTAACCGTCTTGTAGCTTTCTTT	CAWSGPGRSNRLVAFF
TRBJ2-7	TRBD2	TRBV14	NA	TGTGCCAGCAGCCCCCGACTAGCGGGGGATCTTTACGAGCAGTACTTC	CASSPRLAGDLYEQYF
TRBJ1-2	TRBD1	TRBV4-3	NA	TGCGCCAGCAGCCAAGCCTCGACAGGGCTCTATGGCTACACCTTC	CASSQASTGLYGYTF
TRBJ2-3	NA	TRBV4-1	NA	TGCGCCAGCAGCAAAGGTCGGGGGACTAGCACAGATACGCAGTATTTT	CASSKGRGTSTDTQYF
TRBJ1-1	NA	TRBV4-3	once	TGCGCCAGCAGCCAAGGGGGCGCAGACACTGAAGCTTTCTTT	CASSQGGADTEAFF
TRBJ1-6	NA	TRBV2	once	TGTGCCAGCAGTGCGGACTTCAATTCACCCCTCCACTTT	CASSADFNSPLHF
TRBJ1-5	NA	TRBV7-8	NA	TGTGCCAGCAGCTTAGTTTTGAGACAGTACAATCAGCCCCAGCATTTT	CASSLVLRQYNQPQHF
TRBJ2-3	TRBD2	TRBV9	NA	TGTGCCAGCAGCGTGCCTAGCGGTGATAGCACAGATACGCAGTATTTT	CASSVPSGDSTDTQYF
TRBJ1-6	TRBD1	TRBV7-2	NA	TGTGCCAGCAGCTGGGACAGCCGAAATAATTCACCCCTCCACTTT	CASSWDSRNNSPLHF
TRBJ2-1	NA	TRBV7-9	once	TGTGCCAGCAGCTCTGAAGCCCGCAATGAGCAGTTCTTC	CASSSEARNEQFF
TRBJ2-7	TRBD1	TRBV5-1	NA	TGCGCCAGCAGAACCGGGACAGGGCCCTCCTACGAGCAGTACTTC	CASRTGTGPSYEQYF
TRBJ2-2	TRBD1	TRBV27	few	TGTGCCAGCAGTTCTACTTCCTTCAACCGGGACAGGATAGATTACACCGGGGAGCTGTTTTTT	CASSSTSFNRDRIDYTGELFF
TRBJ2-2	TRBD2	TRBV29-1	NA	TGCAGCGCCGGGTACGAGCGGGGGGGCATCGGGGAGCTGTTTTTT	CSAGYERGGIGELFF
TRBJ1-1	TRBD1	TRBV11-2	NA	TGTGCCAGCAGCCCAGGGGGGACAAACACTGAAGCTTTCTTT	CASSPGGTNTEAFF
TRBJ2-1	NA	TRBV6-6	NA	TGTGCCAGCATTGGCCTTGAGCAGTTCTTC	CASIGLEQFF
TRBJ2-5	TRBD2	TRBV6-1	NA	TGTGCCAGCAGCGAAAGCGGGGGGGCGGTTCCAGAAACCCGAAAAGAGACCCAGTACTTC	CASSESGGAVPETRKETQYF
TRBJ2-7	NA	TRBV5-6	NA	TGTGCCAGCAGCTCGCGCTACGAGCAGTACTTC	CASSSRYEQYF
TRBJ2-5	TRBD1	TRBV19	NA	TGTGCCAGTAGTACCTGGACAGGGAGGCACCAAGAGACCCAGTACTTC	CASSTWTGRHQETQYF
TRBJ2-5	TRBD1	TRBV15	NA	TGTGCCACCAGCAGAGATGTGGGACAGGGCCAAGAGACCCAGTACTTC	CATSRDVGQGQETQYF
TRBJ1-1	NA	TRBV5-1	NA	TGCGCCAGCAGCCCAGGAATAAAAGCGGGAAACACTGAAGCTTTCTTT	CASSPGIKAGNTEAFF
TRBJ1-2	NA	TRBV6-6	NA	TGTGCCACACTCCCGAGCGGGGTGTGTGGCTACACCTTC	CATLPSGVCGYTF
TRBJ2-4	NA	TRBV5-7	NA	TGTGCCAGCAGCTTGATCCTTTCTATAGCCAAAAACATTCAGTACTTC	CASSLILSIAKNIQYF
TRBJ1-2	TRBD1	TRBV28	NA	TGTGCCAGCAGTCCTGGGACAGGGGGCGGCTACACCTTC	CASSPGTGGGYTF
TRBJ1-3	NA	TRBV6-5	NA	TGTGCCAGCAGACAGGGTGCTGGAAACACCATATATTTT	CASRQGAGNTIYF
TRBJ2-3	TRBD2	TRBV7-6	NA	TGTGCCAGCAGCTTCAGCGGGGGGCCAAGCCCAGATACGCAGTATTTT	CASSFSGGPSPDTQYF
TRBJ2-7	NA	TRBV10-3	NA	TGTGCCATCAGTGGGGAGACGGGGACACACTCCTACGAGCAGTACTTC	CAISGETGTHSYEQYF
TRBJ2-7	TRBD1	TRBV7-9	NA	TGTGCCAGCAGCTTGAGAGGGACAGGCACCTACGAGCAGTACTTC	CASSLRGTGTYEQYF
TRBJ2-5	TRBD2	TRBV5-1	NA	TGCGCCAGCAGGCAGGCTCTAGCGGGGGAAGAGACCCAGTACTTC	CASRQALAGEETQYF
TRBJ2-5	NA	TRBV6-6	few	TGTGCCAGCAGCCGAGGACACAAAGAGACCCAGTACTTC	CASSRGHKETQYF
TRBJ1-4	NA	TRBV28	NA	TGTGCCAGCAGTTTATCTCGGGCAGGGGCCACAACTAATGAAAAACTGTTTTTT	CASSLSRAGATTNEKLFF
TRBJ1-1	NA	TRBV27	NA	TGTGCCAGCAGTTCCTCTCGGACACAAGCTGAAGCTTTCTTT	CASSSSRTQAEAFF
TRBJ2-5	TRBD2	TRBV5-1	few	TGCGCCAGCAGCAATGACGCGGGGGGTAATGGGACTAGCGGGTCAGGTACCCAGTACTTC	CASSNDAGGNGTSGSGTQYF
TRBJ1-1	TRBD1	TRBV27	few	TGTGCCAGCAGCTCCCTCCCGGGACAGGGGGACACTGAAGCTTTCTTT	CASSSLPGQGDTEAFF
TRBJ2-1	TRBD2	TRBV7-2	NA	TGTGCCAGCAGCTTACTAGCGGGGGGGCGGAATGAGCAGTTCTTC	CASSLLAGGRNEQFF
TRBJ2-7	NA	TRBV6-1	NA	TGTGCCAGCAGTGAAAGCCTGGACAGATCTGACGAGCAGTACTTC	CASSESLDRSDEQYF
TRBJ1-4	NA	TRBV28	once	TGTGCCAGCAGTTTATCCGGGGATGAACTTAATGAAAAACTGTTTTTT	CASSLSGDELNEKLFF
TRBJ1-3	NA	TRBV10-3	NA	TGTGCCATCAGTGCCTTAATCCCCTCTGGAAACACCATATATTTT	CAISALIPSGNTIYF